The 2 T cell receptor beta chains listed next were all sequenced from one sample in a study of vaccination and CD4 T cells after COVID-19. Treatment in this sample: roughly 11-day PBMC culture with coronavirus spike peptide pools or control peptides (ViraFEST assay). An Oncomine TCR Beta short-read assay was used to sequence the DNA from cultured CD4+ T cells. MiXCR, applied by TCRdb to the PCR reads, yields one record per CDR3 protein. Of around 20,000 distinct CDR3 sequences detected, 45% to 65% appear once; the ten largest clones hold 9.5% to 13%. Their specific antigens are unknown. This sample comprised CD4+ T cells from blood, cultured in vitro, obtained before SARS-CoV-2 vaccination. These TCRs come from a human donor who had recovered from COVID-19.

This clonotype was counted between two and nine times. The chain links TRBV7-9 to TRBJ2-5; TRBD2 agrees at 7 bases. The CDR3 consists of 12 residues. Germline CDR1 reads SEHNR; CDR2 reads FQNEAQ (reference sequence). V was clipped by 5 bases and J by 5 bases; unmatched bases: 2. DNA of the CDR3: TGTGCCAGCAGCCCAGCGGGGGAGACCCAGTACTTC. Amino acids: CASSPAGETQYF.

This clonotype appeared a few times. For the CDR3, the DNA is TGTGCCAGCAGCCCCGGGACACAAGAGACCCAGTACTTC. Amino acids: CASSPGTQETQYF. The V call is TRBV7-9, the J call TRBJ2-5; the D gene is possibly TRBD1 (6 bases). Trimming pared 5 bases from V and 2 bases from J, leaving 9 bases between. The CDR3 has 13 residues. CDR1 SEHNR and CDR2 FQNEAQ come from the germline V gene (reference sequence).